This entry is about one T cell receptor (beta chain). Here immunoSEQ multiplex PCR was the method, and the copy in TCRdb shows in-frame clones only, minus some. The sample lists some 61,000 clones; 60% to 80% were seen once. V trimming: 6 bases; J trimming: 7 bases; junction bases outside the gene matches: 17. The CDR3 consists of 15 residues. CDR1 is SQVTM and CDR2 is ANQGSEA in the germline V gene. These data come from a study of OX40 agonist ivuxolimab in advanced cancers. The receptor's source is an adult with an advanced solid tumor such as melanoma, head and neck, liver or kidney cancer. This chain links TRBV29-1 with TRBJ1-2; TRBD1 matches at 7 bases. This sample comprised CD4+ or CD8+ T cells sorted from blood, obtained in a trial of the OX40 agonist ivuxolimab. The chain's CDR3 is CSVQLPNTGVGGYTF. The CDR3 DNA reads as TGCAGCGTCCAACTTCCGAATACAGGGGTGGGTGGCTACACCTTC. Looking up the rest from reference TRBV29-1 and TRBJ1-2 gives the full variable domain: SAVISQKPSRDICQRGTSLTIQCQVDSQVTMMFWYRQQPGQSLTLIATANQGSEATYESGFVIDKFPISRPNLTFSTLTVSNMSPEDSSIYLCSVQLPNTGVGGYTFGSGTRLTVV.